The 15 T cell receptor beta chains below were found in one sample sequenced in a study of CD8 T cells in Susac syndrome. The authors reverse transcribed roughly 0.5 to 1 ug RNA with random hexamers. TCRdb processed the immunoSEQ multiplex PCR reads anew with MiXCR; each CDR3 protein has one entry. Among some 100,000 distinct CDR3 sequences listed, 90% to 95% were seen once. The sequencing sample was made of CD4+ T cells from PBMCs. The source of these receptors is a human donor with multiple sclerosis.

The CDR3 loop reads CASRTAGNQPQHF. In nucleotides, the CDR3 is TGTGCCAGCCGGACAGCGGGCAATCAGCCCCAGCATTTT. The chain is built from TRBV7-2 and TRBJ1-5; possibly TRBD1 for D (6 bases). Germline V gene data show CDR1 as SGHTA and CDR2 as FQGNSA. This CDR3 contains 13 residues. Trimming took off 8 bases at V and 2 bases at J, with 10 bases between the two ends.

CDR3 nucleotides: TGTGCCAGCAGTTCCTCGGGACGGCCGAACACTGAAGCTTTCTTT. Protein: CASSSSGRPNTEAFF. V is TRBV12-3 or TRBV12-4 and J is TRBJ1-1; the D gene is possibly TRBD1 (5 bases). Trimming took 4 bases from V and 1 from J, leaving 13 bases between them. This CDR3 contains 15 residues.

The CDR3 reads CASSPGRQPLNEKLFF. As DNA, the CDR3 is TGTGCCAGCAGTCCCGGTAGGCAGCCATTGAATGAAAAACTGTTTTTT. The rearrangement uses TRBV6-1 and TRBJ1-4; D gene uncertain. The CDR3 covers 16 residues. Trimming took off 5 bases at V and 5 bases at J, with 18 bases between the two ends. Germline loops: CDR1 MNHNS, CDR2 SASEGT.

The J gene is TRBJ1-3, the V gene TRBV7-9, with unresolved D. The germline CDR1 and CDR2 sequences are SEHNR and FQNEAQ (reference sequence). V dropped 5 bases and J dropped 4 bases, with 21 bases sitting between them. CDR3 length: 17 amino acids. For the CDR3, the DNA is TGTGCCAGCAGCCCGCTAAGGAGAACTCCGACCGGAAACACCATATATTTT. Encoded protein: CASSPLRRTPTGNTIYF.

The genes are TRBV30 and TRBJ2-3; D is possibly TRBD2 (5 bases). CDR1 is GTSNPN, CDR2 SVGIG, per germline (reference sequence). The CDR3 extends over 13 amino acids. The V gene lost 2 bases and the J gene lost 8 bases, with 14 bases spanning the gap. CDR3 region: CAWSPATTRTQYF. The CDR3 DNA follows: TGTGCCTGGAGTCCCGCGACTACTCGTACGCAGTATTTT. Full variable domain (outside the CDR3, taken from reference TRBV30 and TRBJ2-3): SQTIHQWPATLVQPVGSPLSLECTVEGTSNPNLYWYRQAAGRGLQLLFYSVGIGQISSEVPQNLSASRPQDRQFILSSKKLLLSDSGFYLCAWSPATTRTQYFGPGTRLTVL.

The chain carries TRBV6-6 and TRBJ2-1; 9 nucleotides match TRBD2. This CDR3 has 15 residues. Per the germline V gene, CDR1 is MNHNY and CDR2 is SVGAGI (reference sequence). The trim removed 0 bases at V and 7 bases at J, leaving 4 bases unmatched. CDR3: CASSYSSSGVNEQFF. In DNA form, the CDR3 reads TGTGCCAGCAGTTACTCGTCTAGCGGGGTAAATGAGCAGTTCTTC.

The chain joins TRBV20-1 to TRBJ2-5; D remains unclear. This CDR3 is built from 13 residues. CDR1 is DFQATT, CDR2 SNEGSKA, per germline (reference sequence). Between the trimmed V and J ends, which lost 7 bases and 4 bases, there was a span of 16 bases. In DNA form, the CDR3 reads TGCAGTGTTTCGGCCGGGCCCCGAGAGACCCAGTACTTC. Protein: CSVSAGPRETQYF.

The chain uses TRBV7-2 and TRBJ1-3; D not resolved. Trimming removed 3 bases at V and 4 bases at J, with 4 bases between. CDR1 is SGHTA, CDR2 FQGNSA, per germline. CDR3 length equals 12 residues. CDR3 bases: TGTGCCAGCAGCTTGGAGGGAAACACCATATATTTT. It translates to CASSLEGNTIYF.

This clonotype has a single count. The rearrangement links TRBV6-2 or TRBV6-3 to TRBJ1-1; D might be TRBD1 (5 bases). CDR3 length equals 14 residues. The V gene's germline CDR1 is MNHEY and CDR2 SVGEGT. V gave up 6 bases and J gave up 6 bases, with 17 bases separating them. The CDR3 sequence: CASRFRLTGAEAFF. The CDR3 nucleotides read TGTGCCAGCAGATTCCGACTTACGGGGGCTGAAGCTTTCTTT.

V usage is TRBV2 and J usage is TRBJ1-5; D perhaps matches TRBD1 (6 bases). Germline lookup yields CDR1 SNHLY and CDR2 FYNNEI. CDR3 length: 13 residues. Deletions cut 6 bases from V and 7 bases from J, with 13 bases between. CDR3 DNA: TGTGCCAGCAGGAACAGGGAACAACAGCCCCAGCATTTT. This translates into CASRNREQQPQHF.

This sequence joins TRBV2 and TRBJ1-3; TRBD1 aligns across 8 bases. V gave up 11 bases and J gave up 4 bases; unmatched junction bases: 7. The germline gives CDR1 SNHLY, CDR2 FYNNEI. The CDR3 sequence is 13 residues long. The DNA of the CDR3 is TGTGCCCGCTGCAGGGGGCCGGGAAACACCATATATTTT. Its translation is CARCRGPGNTIYF. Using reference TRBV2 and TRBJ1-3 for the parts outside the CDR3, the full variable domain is EPEVTQTPSHQVTQMGQEVILRCVPISNHLYFYWYRQILGQKVEFLVSFYNNEISEKSEIFDDQFSVERPDGSNFTLKIRSTKLEDSAMYFCARCRGPGNTIYFGEGSWLTVV.

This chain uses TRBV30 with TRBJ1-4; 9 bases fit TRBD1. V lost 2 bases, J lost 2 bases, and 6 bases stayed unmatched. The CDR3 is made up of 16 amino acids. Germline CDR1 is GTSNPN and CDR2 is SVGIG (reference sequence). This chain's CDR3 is CAWSWGQGNTNEKLFF. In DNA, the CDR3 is TGTGCCTGGAGTTGGGGACAGGGTAACACTAATGAAAAACTGTTTTTT.

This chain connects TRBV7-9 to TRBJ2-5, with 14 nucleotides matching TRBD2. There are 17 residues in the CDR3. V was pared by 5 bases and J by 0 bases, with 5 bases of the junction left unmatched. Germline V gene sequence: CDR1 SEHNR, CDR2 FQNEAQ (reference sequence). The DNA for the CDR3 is TGTGCCAGCAGCGACCTGACTAGCGGGGGGGACCAAGAGACCCAGTACTTC. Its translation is CASSDLTSGGDQETQYF.

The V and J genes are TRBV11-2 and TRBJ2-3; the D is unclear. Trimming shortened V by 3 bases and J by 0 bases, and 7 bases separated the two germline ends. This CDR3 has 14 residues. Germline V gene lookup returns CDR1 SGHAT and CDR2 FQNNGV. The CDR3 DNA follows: TGTGCCAGCAGCTTCGGATCTAGCACAGATACGCAGTATTTT. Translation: CASSFGSSTDTQYF.

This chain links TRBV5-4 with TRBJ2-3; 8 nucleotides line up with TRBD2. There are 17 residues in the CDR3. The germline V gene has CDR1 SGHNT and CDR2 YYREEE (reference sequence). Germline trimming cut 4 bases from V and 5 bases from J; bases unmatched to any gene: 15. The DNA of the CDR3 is TGTGCCAGCAGCAGGGGCCAGTCGGGGGGGCCCGAAGATACGCAGTATTTT. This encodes CASSRGQSGGPEDTQYF.